This T cell receptor (beta chain) is from a study of cytomegalovirus exposure and HLA in healthy donors. Libraries were prepared by immunoSEQ multiplex PCR; TCRdb keeps only in-frame clonotypes and omits some of them. The sample records over 85,000 clones, approximately 89% being singletons. Study-level points and caveats: The study labeled 164 TCR beta chains cytomegalovirus-associated.

Donors were drawn from the approximately 120-subject validation cohort, separate from the approximately 680-subject first cohort. Germline CDR1 is SGDLS and CDR2 is YYNGEE. The CDR3 is 15 amino acids. V lost 5 bases, J lost 5 bases, and 9 bases stayed unmatched. Remarks on this clone: What it binds is unknown.

The sequencing sample was made of PBMCs. This rearrangement joins TRBV9 to TRBJ2-2; 7 nucleotides align to TRBD1. This sequence was found in a woman aged 18-30 years in good health and CMV-seronegative. The CDR3 DNA follows: TGTGCCAGCAGTCATGACAGGGCTGGGACCGGGGAGCTGTTTTTT. It yields the protein CASSHDRAGTGELFF. Full variable domain (outside the CDR3, taken from reference TRBV9 and TRBJ2-2): DSGVTQTPKHLITATGQRVTLRCSPRSGDLSVYWYQQSLDQGLQFLIQYYNGEERAKGNILERFSAQQFPDLHSELNLSSLELGDSALYFCASSHDRAGTGELFFGEGSRLTVL.